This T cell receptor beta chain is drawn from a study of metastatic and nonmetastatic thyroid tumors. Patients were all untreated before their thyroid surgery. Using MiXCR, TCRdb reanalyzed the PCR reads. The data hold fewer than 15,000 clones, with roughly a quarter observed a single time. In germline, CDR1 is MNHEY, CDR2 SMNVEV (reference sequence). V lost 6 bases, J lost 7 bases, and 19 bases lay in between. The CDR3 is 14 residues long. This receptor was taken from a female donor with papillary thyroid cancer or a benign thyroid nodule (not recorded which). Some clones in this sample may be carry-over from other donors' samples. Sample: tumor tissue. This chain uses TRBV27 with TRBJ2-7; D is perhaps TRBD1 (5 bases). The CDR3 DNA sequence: TGTGCCAGCAGCACTGTACCGACAGCCCTGGAGCAGTACTTC. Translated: CASSTVPTALEQYF.